Each of the 20 T cell receptor beta chains below was sequenced from the same sample in a study of T cells in localized non-small cell lung cancer. Clones were read by immunoSEQ multiplex PCR, and TCRdb kept only the in-frame ones, dropping some. The table includes some 50,000 clones, around 86% detected once. Material: PBMCs, obtained before any cancer treatment. The receptors stem from a female donor with stage II lung adenocarcinoma.

This rearrangement joins TRBV29-1 to TRBJ1-1, with D maybe TRBD1 (5 bases). Trimming stripped 6 bases from V and 2 bases from J, with 13 bases between. The V gene's germline CDR1 is SQVTM and CDR2 ANQGSEA. CDR3 length: 13 amino acids. CDR3 DNA: TGCAGCGTGTCCGGGACGATCAACACTGAAGCTTTCTTT. It yields the protein CSVSGTINTEAFF.

The V gene is TRBV6-5, the J gene TRBJ2-3, with D possibly being TRBD1 or TRBD2 (5 bases each). Per the germline V gene, CDR1 is MNHEY and CDR2 is SVGAGI. Trimming pared 3 bases from V and 2 bases from J, leaving 12 bases between. The CDR3 is 15 residues long. DNA for the CDR3: TGTGCCAGCAGTTATAAGGGGACCTTCACAGATACGCAGTATTTT. This translates into CASSYKGTFTDTQYF.

This clone was recorded only once. This rearrangement joins TRBV5-6 to TRBJ2-7; D gene unclear. Deletions cut 1 base from V and 5 bases from J, with 13 bases between. The CDR3 extends over 14 amino acids. Germline assignment: CDR1 SGHDT and CDR2 YYEEEE. In DNA form, the CDR3 reads TGTGCCAGCAGCTTGAGGTCGCAGCCCCACGAGCAGTACTTC. It is translated as CASSLRSQPHEQYF.

The gene calls are TRBV5-4 and TRBJ2-1; the match to TRBD1 covers 8 bases. Germline loops: CDR1 SGHNT, CDR2 YYREEE (reference sequence). The CDR3 spans 15 residues. V gave up 2 bases and J gave up 10 bases; unmatched junction bases: 11. Here the CDR3 reads CASSFLGQGFSEQFF. The CDR3 nucleotides are TGTGCCAGCAGCTTCCTCGGACAGGGTTTCAGCGAGCAGTTCTTC.

This chain uses TRBV2 with TRBJ2-1, with 7 bases aligning to TRBD1. The CDR3 runs to 19 residues. Germline V gene data show CDR1 as SNHLY and CDR2 as FYNNEI. With 2 bases clipped from V and 2 bases from J, the junction kept 15 bases outside the gene matches. The CDR3 spells CASSESILSRQGPYNEQFF. The CDR3 nucleotides are TGTGCCAGCAGTGAATCAATTCTCAGTCGACAGGGCCCCTACAATGAGCAGTTCTTC.

This clone has just one count. V is TRBV2 and J is TRBJ1-4; tentative D call: TRBD1 (5 bases). The germline CDR1 and CDR2 sequences are SNHLY and FYNNEI. This CDR3 spans 13 amino acids. The V and J ends lost 2 bases and 8 bases respectively, with 9 bases between them. The CDR3 protein is CASSEFRDEKLFF. The CDR3 DNA follows: TGTGCCAGCAGTGAATTCCGGGACGAAAAACTGTTTTTT.

This chain links TRBV23-1 with TRBJ1-1, with TRBD1 matching 9 bases. TRBV23-1 is annotated as an ORF whose role is uncertain. The CDR3 is made up of 16 amino acids. The ends lost 6 bases at V and 2 bases at J; junction bases unmatched: 10. The DNA for the CDR3 is TGCGCCAGCAGACAGTCTCGGGGACAGGGAAACACTGAAGCTTTCTTT. It codes for CASRQSRGQGNTEAFF.

The chain links TRBV5-1 to TRBJ2-1, with a possible D match to TRBD2 (6 bases). Germline V CDR1 and CDR2: SGHRS, YFSETQ. Between the trimmed V and J ends, which lost 1 base and 0 bases, there was a span of 11 bases. The CDR3 sequence is 16 residues long. The CDR3 sequence: CASSLTSGSSYNEQFF. In DNA, the CDR3 is TGCGCCAGCAGCTTGACTTCCGGGAGCTCCTACAATGAGCAGTTCTTC.

The rearrangement uses TRBV19 and TRBJ1-1; D perhaps matches TRBD1 (6 bases). Germline lookup yields CDR1 LNHDA and CDR2 SQIVND (reference sequence). V was shortened by 6 bases and J by 1 base, with 18 bases between the two germline ends. CDR3 length: 16 residues. The CDR3 spells CASRGSRGRKNTEAFF. In DNA form, the CDR3 reads TGTGCCAGTAGGGGTTCCAGGGGCAGGAAGAACACTGAAGCTTTCTTT.

J is TRBJ1-1 and V is TRBV18; D possibly corresponds to TRBD1 (5 bases). The V gene lost 2 bases and the J gene lost 2 bases, with 9 bases spanning the gap. This CDR3 comprises 14 residues. CDR1 KGHSH and CDR2 LQKENI come from the germline V gene. Here the CDR3 DNA reads TGTGCCAGCTCACCAGGGGGTTTAAACACTGAAGCTTTCTTT. Translation: CASSPGGLNTEAFF.

The chain employs TRBV7-9 and TRBJ1-2; D gene uncertain. This CDR3 contains 13 residues. Deletions cut 5 bases from V and 7 bases from J, with 14 bases between. CDR1 and CDR2 from the germline V gene are SEHNR and FQNEAQ (reference sequence). The CDR3 spells CASSPQGVGGYTF. CDR3 coding DNA: TGTGCCAGCAGCCCGCAAGGTGTCGGTGGCTACACCTTC.

This sequence joins TRBV6-1 and TRBJ2-1; no definite D call. There are 11 residues in the CDR3. V was cut by 5 bases and J by 5 bases, with 4 bases left in between. Germline lookup yields CDR1 MNHNS and CDR2 SASEGT. CDR3 residues: CASSINNEQFF. CDR3 sequence (DNA): TGTGCCAGCAGTATTAACAATGAGCAGTTCTTC.

The CDR3 region is CASSLGTANYEQYF. DNA for the CDR3: TGCGCCAGCAGCTTGGGGACAGCGAACTACGAGCAGTACTTC. V usage is TRBV5-1 and J usage is TRBJ2-5, with a weak D call TRBD1 (6 bases). The J call may be in error: the DNA end matches TRBJ2-7 better. Germline values: CDR1 SGHRS, CDR2 YFSETQ. This CDR3 spans 14 amino acids.

This chain links TRBV6-1 with TRBJ1-1, with 7 bases identical to TRBD1. After removal of 1 base from V and 4 bases from J, the junction contained 9 bases not matched to a gene. This CDR3 comprises 16 residues. Germline values: CDR1 MNHNS, CDR2 SASEGT. The CDR3 reads CASSEGVGQGGTEAFF. CDR3 DNA: TGTGCCAGCAGTGAAGGGGTTGGGCAGGGGGGCACTGAAGCTTTCTTT.

This chain uses TRBV18 with TRBJ1-5, with D unresolved. The V gene lost 3 bases and the J gene lost 5 bases, with 8 bases spanning the gap. Germline CDR1 KGHSH, CDR2 LQKENI. The CDR3 runs to 13 residues. The CDR3 loop is CASSPVEDQPQHF. The CDR3 DNA sequence: TGTGCCAGCTCACCCGTGGAGGATCAGCCCCAGCATTTT.

CDR3 residues: CASSLVTGKKDEQFF. Written as DNA, the CDR3 is TGTGCCAGCAGCTTAGTTACAGGGAAGAAGGATGAGCAGTTCTTC. J is TRBJ2-1 and V is TRBV7-9; tentative D call: TRBD1 (6 bases). The CDR3 covers 15 residues. V lost 1 base and J lost 8, with 15 bases in between. Germline V gene lookup returns CDR1 SEHNR and CDR2 FQNEAQ (reference sequence). Filled out from reference TRBV7-9 and TRBJ2-1, the complete variable domain reads DTGVSQNPRHKITKRGQNVTFRCDPISEHNRLYWYRQTLGQGPEFLTYFQNEAQLEKSRLLSDRFSAERPKGSFSTLEIQRTEQGDSAMYLCASSLVTGKKDEQFFGPGTRLTVL.

This clone was detected many times. The V and J genes are TRBV5-1 and TRBJ1-3; 9 bases map to TRBD1. The CDR3 runs 17 residues. The ends lost 0 bases at V and 2 bases at J; junction bases unmatched: 6. Germline V gene lookup returns CDR1 SGHRS and CDR2 YFSETQ. The CDR3 is CASSLAGQGPAGNTIYF. The CDR3 DNA sequence: TGCGCCAGCAGCTTGGCGGGACAGGGTCCGGCTGGAAACACCATATATTTT. The full variable domain, its missing parts supplied by reference TRBV5-1 and TRBJ1-3, is KAGVTQTPRYLIKTRGQQVTLSCSPISGHRSVSWYQQTPGQGLQFLFEYFSETQRNKGNFPGRFSGRQFSNSRSEMNVSTLELGDSALYLCASSLAGQGPAGNTIYFGEGSWLTVV.

This clone was seen a single time. The chain carries TRBV7-2 and TRBJ2-1; TRBD2 agrees at 12 bases. Germline V gene data show CDR1 as SGHTA and CDR2 as FQGNSA. The CDR3 is 16 amino acids. The ends lost 1 base at V and 7 bases at J; junction bases unmatched: 5. The CDR3 sequence is CASSLEASGGGNEQFF. The DNA for the CDR3 is TGTGCCAGCAGCTTAGAGGCTAGCGGGGGGGGTAATGAGCAGTTCTTC.

The V and J genes are TRBV6-1 and TRBJ2-5; 9 nucleotides line up with TRBD2. Trimming took 5 bases from V and 5 from J; bases not matched to a gene: 3. CDR3 size: 13 residues. Germline CDR1 MNHNS, CDR2 SASEGT. CDR3 sequence reads: CASSRLAGETQYF. The CDR3 DNA reads as TGTGCCAGCAGTCGGCTAGCGGGGGAGACCCAGTACTTC.

V and J are TRBV19 and TRBJ1-5; tentatively, D is TRBD1 (6 bases). CDR1 is LNHDA, CDR2 SQIVND, per germline (reference sequence). V lost 5 bases to trimming and J lost 5 bases, with 13 bases between them. The CDR3 runs 14 residues. CDR3 nucleotide sequence: TGTGCCAGTAGTGCACAGGGAGGTCATCAGCCCCAGCATTTT. Its translation is CASSAQGGHQPQHF.